Reported below is one T cell receptor beta chain. It lacks a known antigen. A read error may produce the germline difference seen at one junction end. The data stem from a study of T cells in Graves' hyperthyroidism and ophthalmopathy (dated by TCRdb to the late 2010s). For the wider study: Peripheral blood was sampled at the time of initial diagnosis, prior to any treatment. To identify distinguishing TCR V-J signatures, a discovery cohort of 90 to 100 patients was used, comprising some 45 with Graves' ophthalmopathy and approximately 57 with stable Graves' hyperthyroidism. Whether ophthalmopathy could be predicted prospectively was tested in an independent validation cohort made up of 18 to 20 hyperthyroidism patients plus 17 patients who later progressed to ophthalmopathy. For training and testing, the approximately 97 patients in the discovery cohort were randomly divided in a 7:3 ratio. In more than five Graves' hyperthyroidism patients, the study also compared T-cell repertoires from thyroid tissue with T-cell repertoires from blood. After sampling, hyperthyroidism patients received methimazole starting at 30 mg daily, and ophthalmopathy patients received high-dose intravenous methylprednisolone. According to the paper, TCR Vbeta CDR3 sequencing was carried out on over 130 peripheral blood samples, which came from around 43 ophthalmopathy, 75 to 80 hyperthyroidism and around 17 progressor patients.

The TCR beta CDR3 regions were amplified from RNA transcripts. For the first round of RT-PCR on the TCR CDR3, the HTBI primer set was used together with the Qiagen OneStep RT-PCR kit. The libraries were constructed in a second round of multiplex PCR and then size-selected and purified. Paired-end sequencing of the libraries was performed with 100 bp reads on an Illumina HiSeq2000. In the original analysis: SOAPnuke was used to process the raw data, with reads discarded if the reads contained adapters or uncalled bases, had a mean Phred below 15, or lacked an exact constant-primer or identifier match. COPE v1.2.5 was used to merge high-quality paired reads, and clonotypes were defined as unique nucleotide sequences. Clonotypes were aligned to IMGT TRBV, TRBD and TRBJ reference segments using MiTCR v1.1. Analysis was restricted to V-J combinations with a frequency above 0.0001, which covered roughly 99% of repertoires. A TCS score was defined as the ratio of F50 (clonal expansion) to E x V (chaos), with BLOSUM62-based TCRdist applied between CDR3 peptides within each V-J. Welch's t-statistics and random forest reduced roughly 500 V-J features to 13, which were used in a naive Bayes classifier (R e1071). Using fastp trimming at Q25 and MiXCR clonotype assembly, TCRdb reanalyzed the public sequencing data and kept in-frame beta chains. Each record represents a unique CDR3 protein, reported with the most common genes and DNA among its rows. TCRdb, rather than the study authors, made the V and J calls. A total of around 300,000 distinct CDR3 sequences appear in this sample, 10% to 15% of them only once. Roughly 7.5% of the sample is in the top ten clones.

Points the paper makes about the study in general: In cross-validation, a model built on a 13 V-J signature told ophthalmopathy apart from stable hyperthyroidism with approximately 91% sensitivity and about 81% specificity, and in testing the same model reached 80%/75%. Most expanded thyroid clonotypes (frequency above 0.001) were also detected in blood, a finding suggesting that blood repertoires may reflect thyroid immune responses. During validation, the model predicted progression to ophthalmopathy a median of roughly 7.1 months ahead of onset, with 70.59% sensitivity and under 85% specificity. No statistical method was used to fix the sample size in advance, and group allocation was not hidden from the investigators.

Hyperthyroidism patients were newly diagnosed, with disease duration under 2 months, and aged 18 to 65 years. Any patient with an uncontrolled infection, another autoimmune disease, pregnancy or lactation was excluded. Diagnoses were based on clinical symptoms, serum thyroxine and TRAb, thyroid ultrasound and orbital computed tomography. For progressor patients, blood was drawn at the first diagnosis of hyperthyroidism, before any ophthalmopathy symptoms had appeared. Ficoll-Paque density gradient centrifugation was used to isolate PBMCs from 9.5 to 10 ml of fresh peripheral blood. Progressor patients were first diagnosed with Graves' hyperthyroidism and then developed ophthalmopathy during follow-up. Total RNA was extracted using Trizol reagent, and RNA quality was assessed on an Agilent 2100 Bioanalyzer. Measured from the cysteine to the phenylalanine, the CDR3 is 16 residues long. The only DNA kept is the CDR3, 48 bases in frame from the first base. The germline V gene encodes CDR1 MNHNS and CDR2 SASEGT.

The origin of this receptor is a woman in her 30s with Graves' hyperthyroidism that later progressed to Graves' ophthalmopathy. The specimen was blood. This chain joins TRBV6-1 to TRBJ2-1, and TRBD1 may be the D gene, going by 8 matching bases. In nucleotide form, the sequence is TGTGCCAGCAGCTCAACCTACAGGGGGGGTTCATCTGAGCAGTCCTTC. Translated, it gives CASSSTYRGGSSEQSF.